Listed here are 3 T cell receptor beta chains from one sample, sequenced in a study of radiation and T cells in renal cell carcinoma. Some clones are missing from TCRdb's copy, which holds only in-frame ones; the method was immunoSEQ multiplex PCR. The sample lists 150,000 to 180,000 clones, approximately 90% seen once, with roughly 13% in the top ten. The time point denotes: blood 2 weeks post-SBRT. Treatment here: 15 Gy SBRT to primary tumor, nephrectomy 4 weeks later. The sample was blood, taken from a patient whose treatment included radiotherapy and nephrectomy. The receptors shown here come from a woman aged 45-60 years with renal cell carcinoma.

V gene TRBV5-1 combines with J gene TRBJ2-5; possibly TRBD2 for D (5 bases). The germline V gene encodes CDR1 SGHRS and CDR2 YFSETQ. Trimming removed 3 bases from V and 0 bases from J, with 15 bases in between. The CDR3 is made up of 16 amino acids. CDR3 DNA: TGCGCCAGCAGCTCTTGGACCGCGAGGGACCAAGAGACCCAGTACTTC. Its translation is CASSSWTARDQETQYF.

This clone was detected once. Within the sample, other DNA sequences also encode this same CDR3. This chain uses TRBV6-1 with TRBJ1-1, with D hard to call. V was clipped by 2 bases and J by 0 bases, with 4 bases between them. The CDR3 runs to 13 residues. Germline lookup yields CDR1 MNHNS and CDR2 SASEGT. In DNA form, the CDR3 reads TGTGCCAGCAGTGAACATTTGAACACTGAAGCTTTCTTT. It codes for CASSEHLNTEAFF.

This chain links TRBV6-1 with TRBJ1-2; TRBD1 matches at 11 bases. This CDR3 has 14 residues. Germline trimming cut 6 bases from V and 7 bases from J; bases unmatched to any gene: 7. In germline, CDR1 is MNHNS, CDR2 SASEGT. In DNA, the CDR3 is TGTGCCAGCAGGGAGGACAGGGGGCGAGGTGGCTACACCTTC. As protein: CASREDRGRGGYTF.